This is a list of T cell receptor beta chains from one sample in a study of technical replicates of blood from a few donors. This table comes from immunoSEQ multiplex PCR, and its TCRdb copy is limited to in-frame clones, with some not included. The table records 85,000 to 100,000 clones, around 95% of them present only once. Sequenced sample: T cells isolated from PBMCs. All receptors derive from a human donor in good health. Each CDR3 is given with its conserved first and last residue. D genes are given only for firm matches. Only some rows state a clone size, as once, few, many or a class for expanded clones.

TRBV10-1	TRBJ1-1	TRBD1	-	TGCGCCAGCAGTCGGACAGGGGGCGACGCTGAAGCTTTCTTT	CASSRTGGDAEAFF
TRBV9	TRBJ1-1	-	once	TGTGCCAGCAGCTGGGGACAAATCGGCACTGAAGCTTTCTTT	CASSWGQIGTEAFF
TRBV6-6	TRBJ1-2	-	-	TGTGCCAGCAGCCCACTCCAACAGGGAGGCTACACCTTC	CASSPLQQGGYTF
TRBV29-1	TRBJ1-2	TRBD1	-	TGCAGCGTCCGACAGGGGGCGGACTATGGCTACACCTTC	CSVRQGADYGYTF
TRBV7-6	TRBJ2-2	TRBD2	once	TGTGCCAGCAGCCGTGCGGTAGCGGGAGACACCGGGGAGCTGTTTTTT	CASSRAVAGDTGELFF
TRBV7-6	TRBJ2-3	-	-	TGTGCCAGCAGCTTAGGCAGCGGGTGGCCAGATACGCAGTATTTT	CASSLGSGWPDTQYF
TRBV4-1	TRBJ2-7	-	-	TGCGCCAGCAGGCTGATGCCAGGGATCGCGCCCTACGAGCAGTACTTC	CASRLMPGIAPYEQYF
TRBV19	TRBJ2-7	TRBD2	-	TGTGCCAGTAGAGAAAGGGCTAGCGGTTGGGACGAGCAGTACTTC	CASRERASGWDEQYF
TRBV10-3	TRBJ2-2	-	-	TGTGCCATCAATAGCAGAGAGGACGGGGAGCTGTTTTTT	CAINSREDGELFF
TRBV5-1	TRBJ2-3	-	-	TGCGCCAGCAGCCGGGGGTCCAGCACAGATACGCAGTATTTT	CASSRGSSTDTQYF
TRBV28	TRBJ2-3	-	once	TGTGCCAGCAGTGACTTCACAGATACGCAGTATTTT	CASSDFTDTQYF
TRBV6-1	TRBJ2-5	-	-	TGTGCCAGCAGTGAAATCTCTAGCAAACAAGAGACCCAGTACTTC	CASSEISSKQETQYF
TRBV2	TRBJ2-1	TRBD1	-	TGTGCCAGCAGTGTGGACAGGGGATGGAATGAGCAGTTCTTC	CASSVDRGWNEQFF
TRBV27	TRBJ2-6	TRBD1	-	TGTGCCCTAGGACGGGACAGGCCGGACTCTGGGGCCAACGTCCTGACTTTC	CALGRDRPDSGANVLTF
TRBV7-9	TRBJ2-7	TRBD1	-	TGTGCCAGCAGCTCTAATCCGGACAGGGGGCTCTACGAGCAGTACTTC	CASSSNPDRGLYEQYF
TRBV4-1	TRBJ1-1	TRBD1	-	TGCGCCAGCAGCCAAGACGCGGCAGGGGGCTTGAACACTGAAGCTTTCTTT	CASSQDAAGGLNTEAFF
TRBV10-3	TRBJ2-7	-	-	TGTGCCAGTCTCGGATCAGGGTCCTACGAGCAGTACTTC	CASLGSGSYEQYF
TRBV7-9	TRBJ1-1	-	few	TGTGCCAGCAGCTTGGGAGGGAAGGGTGGGACTGAAGCTTTCTTT	CASSLGGKGGTEAFF
TRBV10-3	TRBJ1-5	TRBD1	-	TGTGCCACCGGGGACAGGGCAGATCAGCCCCAGCATTTT	CATGDRADQPQHF
TRBV27	TRBJ2-1	-	-	TGTGCCAGCAGTTTCAGTATGCAGGGGCCTTACAATGAGCAGTTCTTC	CASSFSMQGPYNEQFF
TRBV6-5	TRBJ1-6	TRBD1	-	TGTGCCAGCAGCCCACCGGACAGGGGCGCACCCCTCCACTTT	CASSPPDRGAPLHF
TRBV25-1	TRBJ2-1	TRBD2	-	TGTGCCAGCGTAGCCTGGGGGGGCTCCTACAATGAGCAGTTCTTC	CASVAWGGSYNEQFF
TRBV27	TRBJ2-6	TRBD1	-	TGTGCCAGCAGTGCGGACAGGGGGCAAACTGGGGCCAACGTCCTGACTTTC	CASSADRGQTGANVLTF
TRBV5-6	TRBJ2-2	TRBD1	once	TGTGCCAGCAGCGCCGGGACAGATAACACCGGGGAGCTGTTTTTT	CASSAGTDNTGELFF
TRBV11-1	TRBJ2-7	-	-	TGTGCCAGCAGCTTAGACAGTGGAGGTTACTACGAGCAGTACTTC	CASSLDSGGYYEQYF